A selection of T cell receptor beta chains follows, all from one sample in a study of cytomegalovirus exposure and HLA in healthy donors. The assay was immunoSEQ multiplex PCR, and TCRdb's table has in-frame clones only and misses some. In all, the sample yields around 210,000 clones. The sequencing input was PBMCs. All receptors come from a girl aged 2 to 10 in good health and CMV-seropositive. CDR3s include the opening cysteine and the closing phenylalanine or tryptophan. The D gene is left open where the match is weak.

J	V	D	DNA	CDR3
TRBJ2-7	TRBV9	NA	TGTGCCAGCAGCGTAGAACGGAGCTCCTACGAGCAGTACTTC	CASSVERSSYEQYF
TRBJ2-3	TRBV28	NA	TGTGCCAGCAGTTTACTCCAGGGAAGCACAGATACGCAGTATTTT	CASSLLQGSTDTQYF
TRBJ1-2	TRBV6-1	TRBD1	TGTGCCAGCAGTGTCGAGGGGACAGGGGGTAACTATGGCTACACCTTC	CASSVEGTGGNYGYTF
TRBJ1-1	TRBV7-7	NA	TGTGCTAGCAGCTTTGGGGAGGGGTCTGAAGCTTTCTTT	CASSFGEGSEAFF
TRBJ1-4	TRBV10-3	TRBD1	TGTGCCATCAGACAGGGGGCGAATGAAAAACTGTTTTTT	CAIRQGANEKLFF
TRBJ1-1	TRBV27	NA	TGTGCCAGCAGTTCCAGGGTTGGCACTGAAGCTTTCTTT	CASSSRVGTEAFF
TRBJ2-7	TRBV7-6	NA	TGTGCCAGCAGCCCGGGGGGCGGGAGCTCCTACGAGCAGTACTTC	CASSPGGGSSYEQYF
TRBJ2-3	TRBV28	NA	TGTGCCAGCAGTTTTGGGCAGGGTCCAGATACGCAGTATTTT	CASSFGQGPDTQYF
TRBJ2-3	TRBV2	TRBD1	TGTGCCAGCAGTGACCGGGACAGGGGGTTGACAGATACGCAGTATTTT	CASSDRDRGLTDTQYF
TRBJ1-1	TRBV28	NA	TGTGCCAGCAGTTTACCCACACAAGCTTTCTTT	CASSLPTQAFF
TRBJ2-3	TRBV10-2	NA	TGCGCCAGCAGTGATTGGAGCGGTTGGGCCCCGGAAGATACGCAGTATTTT	CASSDWSGWAPEDTQYF
TRBJ1-3	TRBV6-1	NA	TGTGCCAGCAGTGAAGGTGTCAGGCCTATCTCTGGAAACACCATATATTTT	CASSEGVRPISGNTIYF
TRBJ2-3	TRBV27	NA	TGTGCCAGCCCCGCAGGACACCGCACAGATACGCAGTATTTT	CASPAGHRTDTQYF
TRBJ2-2	TRBV10-1	NA	TGCGCCAGCAGGCCGGGTCCTTACACCGGGGAGCTGTTTTTT	CASRPGPYTGELFF
TRBJ1-2	TRBV2	TRBD1	TGTGCCAGCAGGGAGACAGGGATCGACTATGGCTACACCTTC	CASRETGIDYGYTF
TRBJ2-7	TRBV7-3	NA	TGTGCCAGCAGCTTAGATAGCGCGACCTACGAGCAGTACTTC	CASSLDSATYEQYF
TRBJ1-1	TRBV2	NA	TGTGCCAGCAGATTACAGGGTGCTGAAGCTTTCTTT	CASRLQGAEAFF
TRBJ1-5	TRBV28	NA	TGTGCCAGCAGTTCCCCCGACCTAGCAGGTCAGCCCCAGCATTTT	CASSSPDLAGQPQHF
TRBJ1-5	TRBV6-1	NA	TGTGCCAGCACAGGGGATAGCAATCAGCCCCAGCATTTT	CASTGDSNQPQHF
TRBJ1-2	TRBV30	TRBD1	TGTGCCTGGAGTGCGGGACAGGGTCTCGATGGCTACACCTTC	CAWSAGQGLDGYTF
TRBJ2-3	TRBV19	NA	TGTGCCAGTAGTATAGCCAGGGGAGATACGCAGTATTTT	CASSIARGDTQYF
TRBJ2-5	TRBV7-8	TRBD1	TGTGCCAGCAGCAGCGGGACAGGGGACCAAGAGACCCAGTACTTC	CASSSGTGDQETQYF
TRBJ2-7	TRBV5-1	TRBD2	TGCGCCAGCAGCCCCGCGACTAGCGGCTACGAGCAGTACTTC	CASSPATSGYEQYF
TRBJ2-2	TRBV25-1	NA	TGTGCCAGCAGTGAATCCAGGTGGGGGGCCGGGGAGCTGTTTTTT	CASSESRWGAGELFF
TRBJ2-1	TRBV10-3	NA	TGTGCCATCTCTCTCGGCAATGAGCAGTTCTTC	CAISLGNEQFF
TRBJ2-2	TRBV11-2	TRBD2	TGTGCCAGCAGTTCCGGACTAGAAAGCACCGGGGAGCTGTTTTTT	CASSSGLESTGELFF
TRBJ1-5	TRBV10-3	NA	TGTGCCATCAGCTTGACTCCCTCAGATCAGCCCCAGCATTTT	CAISLTPSDQPQHF
TRBJ2-5	TRBV5-1	TRBD2	TGCGCCAGCAGCCGAGTAGATAGCGGGAGTGGGGAGACCCAGTACTTC	CASSRVDSGSGETQYF
TRBJ1-3	TRBV29-1	NA	TGCAGCGTTGAAGTAATAAACACCATATATTTT	CSVEVINTIYF
TRBJ1-2	TRBV28	TRBD1	TGTGCCAGCAGTTTTCCTCAGGGGGCCGGCTATGGCTACACCTTC	CASSFPQGAGYGYTF
TRBJ1-2	TRBV2	TRBD1	TGTGCCAGCGTCTTAGAGGCAGGGGGCATGGATGGCTACACCTTC	CASVLEAGGMDGYTF
TRBJ2-1	TRBV18	TRBD1	TGTGCCAGCTCACTGGTGGGGACAGGAGGAAAGTACAATGAGCAGTTCTTC	CASSLVGTGGKYNEQFF
TRBJ2-7	TRBV7-9	NA	TGTGCCAGCAGCTTAGGGCAGGGAACTTACGAGCAGTACTTC	CASSLGQGTYEQYF
TRBJ1-1	TRBV5-1	NA	TGCGCCAGCAGGGTCAGGGTCGGATTGGGGACTGAAGCTTTCTTT	CASRVRVGLGTEAFF
TRBJ2-1	TRBV4-2	TRBD2	TGTGCCAGCAGCCCAACTAGCGGGGGGGCCTCCTACAATGAGCAGTTCTTC	CASSPTSGGASYNEQFF
TRBJ1-5	TRBV2	TRBD1	TGTGCCAGCAGTGAAGGACAGGGGGTCTCGTCCAATCAGCCCCAGCATTTT	CASSEGQGVSSNQPQHF
TRBJ2-5	TRBV5-4	NA	TGTGCCAGCAAACCAACAGGGTACCAAGAGACCCAGTACTTC	CASKPTGYQETQYF
TRBJ2-2	TRBV10-1	TRBD1	TGCGCCAGCAGTGGTGACAGGGGGCTTAACACCGGGGAGCTGTTTTTT	CASSGDRGLNTGELFF
TRBJ1-1	TRBV10-3	NA	TGTGCCATCAGTGAGTCGCTTATAGGGGCGTTGAACACTGAAGCTTTCTTT	CAISESLIGALNTEAFF
TRBJ2-7	TRBV4-2	TRBD2	TGTGCCAGCAGCCACTTTGGGACTAGCGGCTACGAGCAGTACTTC	CASSHFGTSGYEQYF
TRBJ1-4	TRBV2	TRBD1	TGTGCCAGCAGATCCGGGACAGGGGATGAAAAACTGTTTTTT	CASRSGTGDEKLFF
TRBJ1-1	TRBV7-9	NA	TGTGCCAGCAGCTTAGAAGGAGGGGTCACTGAAGCTTTCTTT	CASSLEGGVTEAFF